The entry below gives a single TCR beta chain sequence along with its context. The sample comes from a study of shared T cell receptors in the human thymus. Measured with immunoSEQ multiplex PCR; TCRdb has only the in-frame clones, and not every one. The table shows 55,000 to 80,000 clones, with 90% to 95% occurring only once. The receptor comes from a human donor. Sequenced input: thymocytes.

In DNA, the CDR3 is TGTGCCATCATGGGCAGTAGCTCCTACGAGCAGTACTTC. Protein sequence: CAIMGSSSYEQYF. The V gene is TRBV10-3, the J gene TRBJ2-7; D is unresolved. The CDR3 is made up of 13 amino acids. From germline, CDR1 is ENHRY and CDR2 SYGVKD. V dropped 7 bases and J dropped 0 bases, with 10 bases sitting between them.